This T cell receptor (beta chain) comes out of a study of response to subunit inactivated influenza vaccine. TCRdb reprocessed the RT-PCR reads with MiXCR, giving one entry per CDR3 protein. The data show approximately 570,000 distinct CDR3 sequences, approximately 7.7% seen once. V shed 4 bases and J 5 bases; nucleotides not matched to a gene: 14. Germline loops: CDR1 SGHRS, CDR2 YFSETQ. CDR3 size: 17 residues. This clonotype was observed at least ten times. The sample consisted of PBMCs from blood, taken around 25 months after vaccination. The rearrangement links TRBV5-1 to TRBJ2-1; 8 bases map to TRBD2. This receptor was identified in a man aged 50-75 years who received an inactivated influenza vaccine. The DNA for the CDR3 is TGCGCCAGCAGCGGGGGGCCAGCGGGAGTGGTGAACAATGAGCAGTTCTTC. This gives the protein CASSGGPAGVVNNEQFF. Full variable domain (outside the CDR3, taken from reference TRBV5-1 and TRBJ2-1): KAGVTQTPRYLIKTRGQQVTLSCSPISGHRSVSWYQQTPGQGLQFLFEYFSETQRNKGNFPGRFSGRQFSNSRSEMNVSTLELGDSALYLCASSGGPAGVVNNEQFFGPGTRLTVL.